Shown below are 27 T cell receptor beta chains from a single sample sequenced in a study of vaccination and CD4 T cells after COVID-19. The treatment: approximately nine-day PBMC culture with coronavirus spike peptide pools or control peptides (ViraFEST assay). These TCRs' antigens remain unknown. Researchers used the Oncomine TCR Beta short-read assay to sequence DNA from cultured CD4+ T cells. TCRdb processed the PCR reads anew with MiXCR; each CDR3 protein has one entry. Altogether more than 9,500 distinct CDR3 sequences are present, roughly 70% being singletons, with the ten largest covering approximately 11%. Sequenced input: CD4+ T cells from blood, cultured in vitro. Source of these receptors: a human donor who had recovered from COVID-19.

This sequence joins TRBV20-1 and TRBJ1-5; 11 bases are shared with TRBD1. The germline CDR1 and CDR2 sequences are DFQATT and SNEGSKA (reference sequence). J gave up 6 bases and V 1 base, and 8 bases lay outside the gene matches. The CDR3 covers 16 residues. CDR3: CSARGPGQGGFQPQHF. The CDR3 nucleotides are TGCAGTGCTAGAGGACCGGGACAGGGGGGTTTTCAGCCCCAGCATTTT.

J is TRBJ2-3 and V is TRBV12-3 or TRBV12-4; 15 positions agree with TRBD2. V lost 4 bases and J lost 6; bases outside the gene matches: 5. CDR3 length equals 16 residues. The CDR3 is CASSSGLAGGGDTQYF. The CDR3 nucleotides are TGTGCCAGCAGTTCGGGACTAGCGGGGGGCGGGGATACGCAGTATTTT.

This chain joins TRBV12-3 or TRBV12-4 and TRBJ1-2; no reliable D call. The germline V and J ends were trimmed by 2 bases and 5 bases, with 15 bases remaining between them. This CDR3 is 15 amino acids long. CDR3 in amino acids: CASSLSGRLPYGYTF. The CDR3 DNA reads TGTGCCAGCAGTTTATCTGGACGGCTACCTTATGGCTACACCTTC.

The gene calls are TRBV12-3 or TRBV12-4 and TRBJ2-2; D may be TRBD2 (6 bases). The V end lost 8 bases, the J end lost 3 bases, and 13 bases lay between the germline ends. The CDR3 extends over 14 amino acids. The CDR3: CASGREVDTGELFF. The CDR3 region has the DNA TGTGCCAGCGGCAGGGAGGTGGACACCGGGGAGCTGTTTTTT.

The V and J genes are TRBV4-2 and TRBJ1-2; the D gene is possibly TRBD1 (6 bases). V was shortened by 8 bases and J by 2 bases, with 15 bases between the two germline ends. The length of the CDR3 is 14 residues. Germline V gene sequence: CDR1 LGHNA, CDR2 YNFKEQ. The CDR3 loop reads CASAGAGRNYGYTF. The CDR3, as DNA: TGTGCCAGCGCAGGGGCAGGGCGCAACTATGGCTACACCTTC.

V usage is TRBV6-1 and J usage is TRBJ2-1, with 7 bases aligning to TRBD1. The germline gives CDR1 MNHNS, CDR2 SASEGT. The length of the CDR3 is 15 residues. After removal of 6 bases from V and 2 bases from J, the junction contained 7 bases not matched to a gene. CDR3 loop: CASRGAGTAYNEQFF. CDR3 bases: TGTGCCAGCAGGGGAGCCGGGACAGCCTACAATGAGCAGTTCTTC.

This clonotype was counted only a few times. The chain employs TRBV20-1 and TRBJ1-5; no definite D call. Germline V CDR1 and CDR2: DFQATT, SNEGSKA (reference sequence). Between the trimmed V and J ends, which lost 2 bases and 0 bases, there was a span of 5 bases. The CDR3 has 13 amino acids. The DNA for the CDR3 is TGCAGTGCTAGATGGTATAGCAATCAGCCCCAGCATTTT. Translating gives CSARWYSNQPQHF.

The chain combines TRBV20-1 with TRBJ1-1; D is possibly TRBD1 (5 bases). Germline V gene sequence: CDR1 DFQATT, CDR2 SNEGSKA (reference sequence). Trimming pared 0 bases from V and 1 base from J, leaving 18 bases between. The CDR3 runs to 17 residues. The CDR3 region has the DNA TGCAGTGCTAGAGATACTAAAACGCAGGGTGGGAACACTGAAGCTTTCTTT. As protein: CSARDTKTQGGNTEAFF.

Sample share makes this clonotype medium-sized. The chain uses TRBV6-2 or TRBV6-3 and TRBJ2-4; 10 bases agree with TRBD2. Germline CDR1 reads MNHEY; CDR2 reads SVGEGT. CDR3 length equals 15 residues. Trimming removed 8 bases from V and 0 bases from J; junction bases left unmatched: 4. DNA for the CDR3: TGTGCCAGCGCTCTAGCGGGGGAAGCCAAAAACATTCAGTACTTC. It specifies CASALAGEAKNIQYF.

The J gene is TRBJ2-7, the V gene TRBV11-2; D is undetermined. The V gene lost 5 bases and the J gene lost 7 bases, with 9 bases spanning the gap. This CDR3 spans 11 amino acids. CDR1 is SGHAT and CDR2 is FQNNGV in the germline V gene. CDR3 bases: TGTGCCAGCAGCCCAAGCAGGGAGCAGTACTTC. Its translation is CASSPSREQYF.

J is TRBJ2-2 and V is TRBV19, with 7 bases matching TRBD1. The trim removed 5 bases at V and 2 bases at J, leaving 8 bases unmatched. The CDR3 loop spans 16 amino acids. Germline assignment: CDR1 LNHDA and CDR2 SQIVND (reference sequence). The CDR3 loop is CASSLRTGFNTGELFF. The DNA for the CDR3 is TGTGCCAGTAGTCTCAGGACAGGTTTTAACACCGGGGAGCTGTTTTTT. Complete variable domain (other parts from reference TRBV19 and TRBJ2-2): DGGITQSPKYLFRKEGQNVTLSCEQNLNHDAMYWYRQDPGQGLRLIYYSQIVNDFQKGDIAEGYSVSREKKESFPLTVTSAQKNPTAFYLCASSLRTGFNTGELFFGEGSRLTVL.

The CDR3 is CANLVYSGAYQPQHF. As DNA, the CDR3 is TGTGCCAACTTGGTGTATTCGGGGGCCTATCAGCCCCAGCATTTT. V is TRBV11-3 and J is TRBJ1-5; weak D call: TRBD1 (6 bases). The CDR3 covers 15 residues. Per germline, CDR1 SGHNT and CDR2 YENEEA. Trimming pared 10 bases from V and 5 bases from J, leaving 21 bases between. Based on the CDR3 plus reference TRBV11-3 and TRBJ1-5, the full variable domain is EAGVVQSPRYKIIEKKQPVAFWCNPISGHNTLYWYLQNLGQGPELLIRYENEEAVDDSQLPKDRFSAERLKGVDSTLKIQPAELGDSAVYLCANLVYSGAYQPQHFGDGTRLSIL.

The chain employs TRBV6-5 and TRBJ2-1; TRBD1 might be the D (6 bases). The V end was cut by 2 bases, the J end by 2 bases, with 10 bases between. The CDR3 runs to 15 residues. The germline V gene has CDR1 MNHEY and CDR2 SVGAGI. CDR3: CASSYSRDTYNEQFF. The CDR3 nucleotides read TGTGCCAGCAGTTACAGCCGGGACACCTACAATGAGCAGTTCTTC.

The genes are TRBV28 and TRBJ1-4; D remains unclear. CDR1 and CDR2 (germline): MDHEN, SYDVKM. This CDR3 region has 15 residues. V lost 3 bases to trimming and J lost 0 bases, with 8 bases between them. The CDR3 protein is CASSFLATTNEKLFF. As DNA, the CDR3 is TGTGCCAGCAGTTTCCTGGCAACAACTAATGAAAAACTGTTTTTT.

This rearrangement joins TRBV20-1 to TRBJ2-1, with 9 bases fitting TRBD2. This CDR3 region has 15 residues. Looked up from germline, CDR1 is DFQATT and CDR2 is SNEGSKA (reference sequence). With V trimmed by 2 bases and J by 4 bases, 6 bases remained unmatched. The CDR3 reads CSARQAGGPYNEQFF. CDR3 DNA: TGCAGTGCTAGACAAGCGGGGGGACCTTACAATGAGCAGTTCTTC.

About this clonotype itself: The DNA is omitted, as the CDR3 cannot be located on it reliably, and the CDR3 follows TCRdb's listing. The rearrangement links TRBV7-5 to TRBJ1-2; the table's D call, TRBD1, was not checked against the DNA. TRBV7-5 is labeled a pseudogene. The CDR3 is 17 residues long, counting both termini. The CDR3: CISVPEAGDRGCPSYTF.

This chain uses TRBV5-1 with TRBJ1-2, with TRBD1 as a possible D gene (5 bases). There are 15 residues in the CDR3. The V end was cut by 4 bases, the J end by 10 bases, with 23 bases between. CDR1 is SGHRS and CDR2 is YFSETQ in the germline V gene. This chain's CDR3 is CASSPTAPREGTYTF. The CDR3 DNA reads TGCGCCAGCAGCCCCACGGCCCCACGAGAGGGGACCTACACCTTC.

This chain uses TRBV19 with TRBJ2-4; D is perhaps TRBD2 (6 bases). This CDR3 region has 13 residues. CDR1 LNHDA and CDR2 SQIVND come from the germline V gene (reference sequence). Trimming removed 3 bases at V and 7 bases at J, with 10 bases between. CDR3 region: CASSIGGTNIQYF. CDR3 sequence (DNA): TGTGCCAGTAGTATCGGAGGGACCAACATTCAGTACTTC.

V and J are TRBV27 and TRBJ2-1; 9 bases map to TRBD1. CDR3 length: 16 residues. Looked up from germline, CDR1 is MNHEY and CDR2 is SMNVEV (reference sequence). After removal of 3 bases from V and 9 bases from J, the junction contained 12 bases not matched to a gene. CDR3 amino acids: CASSFFPGQGTTEQFF. The CDR3 nucleotides read TGTGCCAGCAGTTTTTTTCCGGGACAGGGCACAACTGAGCAGTTCTTC.

This clonotype was counted between two and nine times. The chain carries TRBV20-1 and TRBJ1-2, with unresolved D. V dropped 4 bases and J dropped 8 bases, with 8 bases sitting between them. CDR1 DFQATT and CDR2 SNEGSKA come from the germline V gene (reference sequence). The CDR3 length is 10 residues. The CDR3 here is CSAKGYGYTF. The CDR3 DNA reads as TGCAGTGCTAAAGGGTACGGCTACACCTTC.

The chain couples TRBV19 to TRBJ2-3; the match to TRBD2 covers 12 bases. The CDR3 consists of 15 residues. Germline CDR1 LNHDA, CDR2 SQIVND (reference sequence). The V gene end was trimmed by 6 bases and the J gene end by 7 bases; junction bases not matched to a gene: 8. The CDR3 DNA follows: TGTGCCAGTAGCTTACTAGCGGGGGGCGTCCATACGCAGTATTTT. Its protein product is CASSLLAGGVHTQYF.

This chain links TRBV27 with TRBJ1-2, with 7 bases aligning to TRBD1. Per germline, CDR1 MNHEY and CDR2 SMNVEV (reference sequence). The CDR3 is made up of 13 amino acids. Germline trimming cut 5 bases from V and 5 bases from J; bases unmatched to any gene: 5. The CDR3 nucleotides read TGTGCCAGCAGTCTCCCAGGGGGGTATGGCTACACCTTC. Translation: CASSLPGGYGYTF.

This clonotype turned up a few times. The genes are TRBV20-1 and TRBJ2-3, with TRBD2 identical over 9 bases. There are 15 residues in the CDR3. Germline V gene data show CDR1 as DFQATT and CDR2 as SNEGSKA (reference sequence). Trimming took 2 bases from V and 3 from J; bases not matched to a gene: 6. DNA for the CDR3: TGCAGTGCTAGAAGGACTAGCGCCCCGACAGATACGCAGTATTTT. It specifies CSARRTSAPTDTQYF.

The gene calls are TRBV6-1 and TRBJ1-6; unclear D gene. Between the trimmed V and J ends, which lost 0 bases and 10 bases, there was a span of 4 bases. This CDR3 spans 12 amino acids. Per germline, CDR1 MNHNS and CDR2 SASEGT. The chain's CDR3 is CASSEAGSPLHF. The CDR3 nucleotides read TGTGCCAGCAGTGAAGCAGGCTCACCCCTCCACTTT.

The rearrangement links TRBV29-1 to TRBJ1-1, with D unresolved. The CDR3 loop spans 13 amino acids. Germline loops: CDR1 SQVTM, CDR2 ANQGSEA. V lost 7 bases to trimming and J lost 1 base, with 13 bases between them. The CDR3 sequence: CSASPRPNTEAFF. Here the CDR3 DNA reads TGCAGCGCCTCACCCAGGCCGAACACTGAAGCTTTCTTT.

This rearrangement joins TRBV24-1 to TRBJ2-2; D is unclear. V lost 4 bases and J 3 bases, leaving 11 bases between the germline ends. From germline, CDR1 is KGHDR and CDR2 SFDVKD. This CDR3 has 15 amino acids. CDR3 in amino acids: CATSDSGRYTGELFF. CDR3 coding DNA: TGTGCCACCAGTGACTCCGGCAGGTACACCGGGGAGCTGTTTTTT.

V and J are TRBV27 and TRBJ2-6; D is unclear. There are 15 residues in the CDR3. Trimming took 1 base from V and 1 from J, leaving 5 bases between them. CDR1 MNHEY and CDR2 SMNVEV come from the germline V gene (reference sequence). The CDR3: CASSLLGSGANVLTF. CDR3 nucleotide sequence: TGTGCCAGCAGTTTATTAGGTTCTGGGGCCAACGTCCTGACTTTC.